These T cell receptor beta chains were read from a single sample in a study of early T cells in non-severe SARS-CoV-2 infection. TCRdb called the 5' RACE reads again in MiXCR, with one record for every CDR3 protein. The sample includes tens of thousands of distinct CDR3 sequences, around 12% seen only once; the top ten take roughly 1.2%. Source material: whole blood. The source is an adult who was a healthcare worker with PCR-confirmed SARS-CoV-2 infection or an uninfected control (not recorded which). CDR3s include the opening cysteine and the closing phenylalanine or tryptophan. D genes are given only for firm matches. A row's size may be missing; if present it is once, few, many or a size class.

TRBV29-1	TRBD1	.	TRBJ2-1	TGCAGCGTTGAGGGACAGCTGTACAATGAGCAGTTCTTC	CSVEGQLYNEQFF
TRBV10-3	.	many	TRBJ2-7	TGTGCCGTGAGGACGGTCACCTACGAGCAGTACTTC	CAVRTVTYEQYF
TRBV10-2	TRBD2	many	TRBJ2-3	TGCGCCAGTCGACCCCCGGGACTAGCGACAGATACGCAGTATTTT	CASRPPGLATDTQYF
TRBV15	.	many	TRBJ2-2	TGTGCCACCAGCGGGGGTCGGTCTCATACCGGGGAGCTGTTTTTT	CATSGGRSHTGELFF
TRBV4-1	.	many	TRBJ2-7	TGCGCCAGCAGCCAAGATTCTAGAACATCCTACGAGCAGTACTTC	CASSQDSRTSYEQYF
TRBV10-3	.	.	TRBJ1-1	TGTGCCATCATTGGGGACGGAAACACTGAAGCTTTCTTT	CAIIGDGNTEAFF
TRBV24-1	TRBD1	many	TRBJ2-2	TGTGCCACCAGTGACAACAGGGGGACGAACACCGGGGAGCTGTTTTTT	CATSDNRGTNTGELFF
TRBV7-9	.	many	TRBJ2-2	TGTGCCAGCAGCTTAGGAAAGAATGGACAGTGGACCGGGGAGCTGTTTTTT	CASSLGKNGQWTGELFF
TRBV2	.	many	TRBJ2-1	TGTGCCAGCATGGGACAGGGAAGGACTAGCGGATACAATGAGCAGTTCTTC	CASMGQGRTSGYNEQFF
TRBV6-2/TRBV6-3	.	many	TRBJ2-1	TGTGCCAGCAGTTACGGTACTAGAGAGTTCTTC	CASSYGTREFF
TRBV7-9	TRBD2	many	TRBJ2-3	TGTGCCAGCAGTTCCTACCCGGCGGGAGATAGCACAGATACGCAGTATTTT	CASSSYPAGDSTDTQYF
TRBV7-2	.	many	TRBJ2-7	TGTGCCAGCAGCTTAGAGGTCTACGAGCAGTACTTC	CASSLEVYEQYF
TRBV24-1	.	many	TRBJ2-1	TGTGCCACCAGTTCTCCGGGATCTAGCCAGTTCTTC	CATSSPGSSQFF
TRBV7-8	TRBD2	many	TRBJ2-1	TGTGCCAGCAGCTTAGGGGTTAGCGGGGACAATGAGCAGTTCTTC	CASSLGVSGDNEQFF
TRBV30	.	many	TRBJ2-3	TGTGCCTGGAGTGTTTTCACAGATACGCAGTATTTT	CAWSVFTDTQYF
TRBV18	.	many	TRBJ1-1	TGTGCCAGCTCACCGCAGGGAGCCTTGCCCGCGAACACTGAAGCTTTCTTT	CASSPQGALPANTEAFF
TRBV30	.	many	TRBJ1-1	TGTGCCTGTGGTGCGGGAATTAGTGGCACTGAAGCTTTCTTT	CACGAGISGTEAFF
TRBV7-8	TRBD2	many	TRBJ2-7	TGTGCCAGCAGCTTAGGAGCGGGGCTTACCGAGCAGTACTTC	CASSLGAGLTEQYF
TRBV28	TRBD2	few	TRBJ2-7	TGTGCCAGCAGTGGGGGGGGCTACGAGCAGTACTTC	CASSGGGYEQYF
TRBV6-6	TRBD2	many	TRBJ2-1	TGTGCCAGCAGTTCCCCAGAGCGGGAGATTAATGAGCAGTTCTTC	CASSSPEREINEQFF
TRBV12-3/TRBV12-4	.	many	TRBJ2-1	TGTGCCAGCAGTTCAGGGGAGTTGGAGCAGTTCTTC	CASSSGELEQFF
TRBV13	TRBD2	many	TRBJ2-7	TGTGCCAGCAGCTCAGGCGCTTCTGCGGGAGGGCCGTACAAGCAGTACTTC	CASSSGASAGGPYKQYF
TRBV7-9	.	many	TRBJ1-1	TGTGCCAGCAGCGCGAGACAGGTCTTGAACACTGAAGCTTTCTTT	CASSARQVLNTEAFF
TRBV5-6	.	many	TRBJ2-7	TGTGCCAGCAGCTCACGCCGACAACTCCCCTCCTACGAGCAGTACTTC	CASSSRRQLPSYEQYF
TRBV10-3	.	.	TRBJ2-2	TGTGCCATCAGTGCTCAGGGTCCGCTCACCGGGGAGCTGTTTTTT	CAISAQGPLTGELFF
TRBV7-9	TRBD2	many	TRBJ2-5	TGTGCCAGCAGCCTTGGGACTAGCGGGAGAGAGACCCAGTACTTC	CASSLGTSGRETQYF
TRBV6-6	TRBD2	many	TRBJ2-4	TGTGCCAGCAGTTATCGGGGGGGCGGATTAGTTCAGTACTTC	CASSYRGGGLVQYF
TRBV5-1	.	many	TRBJ2-5	TGCGCCAGCAGCCAGTCGGGCTATAAGGTTCAAGAGACCCAGTACTTC	CASSQSGYKVQETQYF
TRBV20-1	TRBD1	many	TRBJ2-3	TGCAGTGCCGAGGACAGGGAGACAGATACGCAGTATTTT	CSAEDRETDTQYF
TRBV5-1	TRBD1	many	TRBJ2-1	TGCGCCAGCAGCTACCCGTGGGACAGGGTAGACAATGAGCAGTTCTTC	CASSYPWDRVDNEQFF
TRBV29-1	.	few	TRBJ1-5	TGCAGCGTCGCGAAGGGGGGGCCGAATCAGCCCCAGCATTTT	CSVAKGGPNQPQHF
TRBV4-3	.	.	TRBJ2-7	TGCGCCAGCAGCCAAGACGCAGGAGCACCGAACTACGAGCAGTACTTC	CASSQDAGAPNYEQYF
TRBV4-3	TRBD2	many	TRBJ2-3	TGCGCCAGCAGCCACGAAAGCGGGAGAAACACAGATACGCAGTATTTT	CASSHESGRNTDTQYF
TRBV12-3/TRBV12-4	TRBD1	many	TRBJ2-2	TGTGCCAGCAGTCTAACGGGACAGGGGATATCAAAAGGCGGGGAGCTGTTTTTT	CASSLTGQGISKGGELFF
TRBV7-6	TRBD1	many	TRBJ1-2	TGTGCCAGCAGCTTAGTGGCGGGACAGGATTTCTATGGCTACACCTTC	CASSLVAGQDFYGYTF
TRBV4-2	.	few	TRBJ2-6	TGTGCCAGCAGCCTCCGGGACACTCAAGCCTCTGGGGCCAACGTCCTGACTTTC	CASSLRDTQASGANVLTF
TRBV11-2	.	many	TRBJ2-7	TGTGCCAGCAGCTTAGTCGGGACACGGACCTACGAGCAGTACTTC	CASSLVGTRTYEQYF
TRBV29-1	.	many	TRBJ1-1	TGCAGCGGGGTAAGGGAGACTGAAGCTTTCTTT	CSGVRETEAFF
TRBV5-6	.	many	TRBJ1-2	TGTGCCAGCAGCTTGGGGGGACCTTCCGTCTACACCTTC	CASSLGGPSVYTF
TRBV2	TRBD2	.	TRBJ2-1	TGTGCCAGCAGTGAAAGGACTAGAAGTTCGAATGAGCAGTTCTTC	CASSERTRSSNEQFF
TRBV5-1	.	many	TRBJ1-6	TGCGCCAGCAGCTTGGATGGACAGAATCATTCACCCCTCCACTTT	CASSLDGQNHSPLHF
TRBV4-3	.	many	TRBJ1-2	TGCGCCAGCAGCCCCCAAGGGACCCAGCGGGGCTATGGCTACACCTTC	CASSPQGTQRGYGYTF
TRBV28	.	many	TRBJ1-1	TGTGCCAGCAATATGGGGGAGGGGACTGAAGCTTTCTTT	CASNMGEGTEAFF